This T cell receptor (beta chain) comes out of a study of blood T cells in healthy people across ages. Study findings and constraints: Donors of long life had a larger count of naive CD4+ cells and greater diversity than aged donors. Naive and antigen-experienced cells were not separated, limiting conclusive comparison.

Primers used in a second PCR of about 7 to 12 cycles were a sample-barcoded 5' primer and a J-beta primer mix. Tags on each cDNA molecule came from a template-switch adaptor with 12 random nucleotides. One entry per CDR3 protein results from TCRdb running MiXCR on the 5' RACE reads. This table has 550,000 to 750,000 distinct CDR3 sequences, over 20% appearing once. V was shortened by 1 base and J by 0 bases, with 13 bases between the two germline ends. The germline gives CDR1 SGHTA, CDR2 FQGNSA. There are 17 residues in the CDR3. This clonotype was counted between two and nine times. Its specificity is unknown. Collection of 9.5 to 10 milliliters of peripheral blood was performed for each donor.

The sample comprised blood. J is TRBJ1-3 and V is TRBV7-2; D is unresolved. The TCR was taken from a man in his 70s in good health. CDR3: CASSLVVAPDSGNTIYF. For the CDR3, the DNA is TGTGCCAGCAGCTTAGTAGTGGCCCCCGACTCTGGAAACACCATATATTTT.